This paragraph reports one TCR beta chain. Antigen specificity is unknown. In germline, CDR1 is SGHRS, CDR2 YFSETQ. Unmatched junction bases numbered 7, after V lost 1 base and J lost 1 base. This CDR3 has 16 residues. With 60 Vbeta and 13 Jbeta primers, the PCR was carried out. TCRdb's table, derived via immunoSEQ multiplex PCR, lists solely in-frame clones and lacks some. The top ten hold roughly 0.24% of the sample, which has about 250,000 clones, roughly 81% seen once. The data are from a study of cytomegalovirus exposure and HLA in healthy donors. Study-level results: Reportedly, HLA-A and HLA-B alleles of most subjects were accurately predicted from TCR beta. Presence/absence analyses treated sequencing depth as roughly uniform across donors. Available immune exposure information covered CMV serostatus only.

Sequenced input: PBMCs. The chain couples TRBV5-1 to TRBJ1-1; 7 bases map to TRBD1. This TCR derives from a girl aged 2-10 years in good health and CMV-seronegative. CDR3 DNA: TGCGCCAGCAGCTTGAGTGGACACAGGGGGAACACTGAAGCTTTCTTT. Protein sequence: CASSLSGHRGNTEAFF.